These 10 T cell receptor beta chains share one sample of origin, sequenced in a study of beta chain features in type 1 diabetes. Isolated RNA was reverse transcribed in full, so expressed TCRB transcripts were sequenced. Assay used: immunoSEQ multiplex PCR; TCRdb lists only in-frame clones, some missing. The sample records about 900,000 clones, roughly 16% being singletons. Sequenced input: naive CD4+ T cells from blood. The origin of the receptors is a woman aged 18-29 years in good health.

This clone was picked up a small number of times. The chain links TRBV7-2 to TRBJ2-1; no clear D. Looked up from germline, CDR1 is SGHTA and CDR2 is FQGNSA. The CDR3 consists of 14 residues. The V and J ends lost 0 bases and 4 bases respectively, with 7 bases between them. The CDR3 loop reads CASSLAGVYNEQFF. The CDR3 nucleotides are TGTGCCAGCAGCTTAGCTGGGGTATACAATGAGCAGTTCTTC.

The V and J genes are TRBV23-1 and TRBJ1-2; 9 nucleotides line up with TRBD1. TRBV23-1 is known as an ORF, though its function is uncertain. The CDR3 extends over 12 amino acids. V shed 6 bases, J shed 9 bases, and the junction held 5 bases outside the gene matches. CDR3 amino acids: CASRGQGFRYTF. CDR3 coding DNA: TGCGCCAGCAGGGGACAGGGCTTCCGCTACACCTTC.

The chain uses TRBV7-2 and TRBJ2-1; weak D call: TRBD1 (5 bases). Germline loops: CDR1 SGHTA, CDR2 FQGNSA. The V end was cut by 4 bases, the J end by 7 bases, with 11 bases between. This CDR3 contains 13 residues. This CDR3 is CASSSRAWNEQFF. The CDR3 DNA is TGTGCCAGCAGCTCCAGGGCCTGGAATGAGCAGTTCTTC.

This chain connects TRBV4-1 to TRBJ2-2, with TRBD1 matching over 12 bases. V gave up 5 bases and J gave up 7 bases; unmatched junction bases: 5. The CDR3 consists of 15 residues. CDR1 MGHRA and CDR2 YSYEKL come from the germline V gene. Here the CDR3 DNA reads TGCGCCAGCAGCGTCGGGACAGGGGGCGACGGGGAGCTGTTTTTT. Amino acids: CASSVGTGGDGELFF.

A note on this clone: This same CDR3 is encoded by further DNA sequences in the sample. The chain couples TRBV5-1 to TRBJ2-5; D is possibly TRBD2 (5 bases). CDR3 length equals 13 residues. Germline V lookup: CDR1 SGHRS, CDR2 YFSETQ. Trimming cost V 2 bases and J 4 bases, with 9 bases left between them. For the CDR3, the DNA is TGCGCCAGCAGCTTAGGACTCGGAGAGACCCAGTACTTC. It yields the protein CASSLGLGETQYF.

In this sample, this clone turned up a few times. The chain links TRBV29-1 to TRBJ2-3; D gene uncertain. Deletions cut 2 bases from V and 4 bases from J, with 13 bases between. CDR1 is SQVTM, CDR2 ANQGSEA, per germline. The CDR3 runs to 14 residues. The CDR3 loop reads CSVELQRLADTQYF. The CDR3 DNA reads as TGCAGCGTTGAACTACAACGATTAGCAGATACGCAGTATTTT.

The rearrangement links TRBV18 to TRBJ1-4; the D is unclear. Trimming left V 6 bases short and J 1 base short, with 12 bases between. Germline-derived CDR1 and CDR2 are KGHSH and LQKENI. The CDR3 has 15 amino acids. The CDR3 region is CASSLNRETNEKLFF. CDR3 DNA: TGTGCCAGCTCTCTCAACAGAGAAACTAATGAAAAACTGTTTTTT.

This clone was picked up a small number of times. The chain is built from TRBV4-3 and TRBJ1-2; the D gene is possibly TRBD1 (6 bases). This CDR3 spans 17 amino acids. Trimming removed 0 bases at V and 4 bases at J, with 18 bases between. Germline CDR1 LGHNA, CDR2 YSLEER. CDR3: CASSQDPNRAGGYGYTF. The CDR3 coding sequence is TGCGCCAGCAGCCAAGATCCGAACAGGGCGGGGGGCTATGGCTACACCTTC.

This clone was seen a few times. The genes are TRBV7-2 and TRBJ2-3; TRBD2 matches at 9 bases. The CDR3 is 18 amino acids. Germline assignment: CDR1 SGHTA and CDR2 FQGNSA. The J segment lost 4 bases and the V segment lost 2 bases, leaving 13 bases of the junction unmatched. As DNA, the CDR3 is TGTGCCAGCAGCTTATCTCCTAATAGCGGGAGATTCCCAGATACGCAGTATTTT. This gives the protein CASSLSPNSGRFPDTQYF.

This chain links TRBV15 with TRBJ2-5, with D perhaps matching TRBD2 (5 bases). This CDR3 region has 16 residues. Germline lookup yields CDR1 LNHNV and CDR2 YYDKDF (reference sequence). V lost 0 bases and J lost 4, with 15 bases in between. CDR3 amino acids: CATSRDLPGLGETQYF. The CDR3 nucleotides are TGTGCCACCAGCAGAGATCTTCCGGGGTTAGGAGAGACCCAGTACTTC.